One sample yielded the 32 T cell receptor beta chains listed below, sequenced in a study of T-cell reconstitution after alpha-beta-depleted transplantation in children. Unique molecular identifiers were incorporated when the TCRbeta library was constructed. TCRdb itself ran the PCR reads through MiXCR, one entry per CDR3 protein. The sample lists 900,000 or so distinct CDR3 sequences; roughly 15% were seen once. The sample in question was PBMCs, mostly from graft donor cells, obtained 360 days after TCRalphabeta/CD19-depleted stem cell transplant. The receptors shown here come from a male patient between 10 and 17 years old who had a stem cell transplant for acute lymphoblastic leukemia, so the T cells may come from the graft donor.

The rearrangement uses TRBV20-1 and TRBJ2-6; 8 bases are a match to TRBD1. The germline V gene encodes CDR1 DFQATT and CDR2 SNEGSKA (reference sequence). The CDR3 is 14 amino acids. J gave up 2 bases and V 3 bases, and 0 bases lay outside the gene matches. The CDR3 spells CSARDRAGANVLTF. The CDR3 nucleotides are TGCAGTGCTAGGGACAGGGCTGGGGCCAACGTCCTGACTTTC.

The rearrangement uses TRBV20-1 and TRBJ2-1, with D unclear. Germline CDR1 reads DFQATT; CDR2 reads SNEGSKA (reference sequence). V gave up 0 bases and J gave up 5 bases, with 8 bases separating them. The CDR3 length is 13 residues. The CDR3 DNA sequence: TGCAGTGCTAGAGATGACATTCACAATGAGCAGTTCTTC. Its translation: CSARDDIHNEQFF.

In regard to this clonotype: One base away lies a much larger clone, so this may be a sequencing read error. This chain joins TRBV29-1 and TRBJ2-5; D call uncertain. The V gene's germline CDR1 is SQVTM and CDR2 ANQGSEA. This CDR3 region has 14 residues. Deletions cut 6 bases from V and 5 bases from J, with 19 bases between. This CDR3 is CSVDSGSGRETQYF. CDR3 nucleotide sequence: TGCAGCGTCGATAGTGGGTCTGGTCGGGAGACCCAGTACTTC.

This clonotype was detected many times. This chain uses TRBV4-1 with TRBJ2-1, with TRBD2 matching 12 bases. Trimming at V came to 1 base and at J to 0 bases, leaving 13 bases not matched to a gene. Germline V lookup: CDR1 MGHRA, CDR2 YSYEKL. CDR3 length: 21 amino acids. This chain's CDR3 is CASSQGRTSGTYQGSYNEQFF. The CDR3 bases are TGCGCCAGCAGCCAAGGGCGGACTAGCGGGACGTACCAAGGCTCCTACAATGAGCAGTTCTTC.

The J gene is TRBJ2-7, the V gene TRBV20-1; 7 nucleotides align to TRBD1. The CDR3 sequence is 16 residues long. The germline CDR1 and CDR2 sequences are DFQATT and SNEGSKA (reference sequence). The J segment lost 4 bases and the V segment lost 6 bases, leaving 18 bases of the junction unmatched. The CDR3 bases are TGCAGTGCCCGGGGACAGACAAGACGACGAGATTACGAGCAGTACTTC. It translates to CSARGQTRRRDYEQYF.

The table lists this clonotype with many counts. The CDR3 nucleotides read TGTGCCAGCAGTTTAAAGCGTTTCGGCCCCTATTACGAGCAGTACTTC. Translating it yields CASSLKRFGPYYEQYF. The chain carries TRBV12-3 or TRBV12-4 and TRBJ2-7; no firm D call. This CDR3 region has 16 residues. The germline V and J ends were trimmed by 2 bases and 4 bases, with 18 bases remaining between them.

In its sample, this clonotype was seen many times. The genes are TRBV12-3 or TRBV12-4 and TRBJ2-7; the D is unclear. V was clipped by 3 bases and J by 9 bases, with 15 bases between them. The CDR3 is 13 residues long. As DNA, the CDR3 is TGTGCCAGCAGTTTGAATGCCAGGTCGTCGCAGTACTTC. Translating it yields CASSLNARSSQYF.

This clonotype was found a few times. The V call is TRBV6-2 or TRBV6-3, the J call TRBJ1-5; TRBD1 is a possible D gene (5 bases). Germline loops: CDR1 MNHEY, CDR2 SVGEGT. The CDR3 is 16 residues long. Trimming stripped 0 bases from V and 3 bases from J, with 12 bases between. CDR3 DNA: TGTGCCAGCAGTTACTCTTGGGGCAGACACAATCAGCCCCAGCATTTT. Its translation: CASSYSWGRHNQPQHF.

The J gene is TRBJ2-5, the V gene TRBV4-1; a weak D match, TRBD1 (5 bases). Trimming pared 3 bases from V and 4 bases from J, leaving 9 bases between. Germline V CDR1 and CDR2: MGHRA, YSYEKL. The CDR3 is made up of 13 amino acids. CDR3 bases: TGCGCCAGCAGCCACAGGGATGGAGAGACCCAGTACTTC. It is translated as CASSHRDGETQYF.

The chain employs TRBV29-1 and TRBJ2-5, with unresolved D. Germline values: CDR1 SQVTM, CDR2 ANQGSEA. The CDR3 totals 13 residues. Trimming removed 4 bases from V and 5 bases from J, with 14 bases in between. The CDR3 protein is CSVAEVLRETQYF. The CDR3 DNA reads TGCAGCGTTGCAGAGGTGTTACGGGAGACCCAGTACTTC.

The chain links TRBV10-3 to TRBJ2-5, with 10 bases matching TRBD2. CDR3 length: 16 residues. Germline-derived CDR1 and CDR2 are ENHRY and SYGVKD. J gave up 2 bases and V 3 bases, and 6 bases lay outside the gene matches. The DNA of the CDR3 is TGTGCCATCAGTGATCAGGGACTAGCGCGACAAGAGACCCAGTACTTC. Translating gives CAISDQGLARQETQYF.

The chain employs TRBV4-1 and TRBJ2-2; the match to TRBD2 covers 7 bases. Germline V CDR1 and CDR2: MGHRA, YSYEKL. The J segment lost 4 bases and the V segment lost 3 bases, leaving 8 bases of the junction unmatched. The CDR3 runs 16 residues. CDR3 loop: CASSHRSREGTGELFF. The CDR3 nucleotides are TGCGCCAGCAGCCACCGATCGAGGGAGGGCACCGGGGAGCTGTTTTTT.

This clonotype has only a few counts. The CDR3 nucleotides are TGCAGCGTTGAAGATGATACTAGCGGGTCCTACGAGCAGTACTTC. This sequence encodes CSVEDDTSGSYEQYF. The chain joins TRBV29-1 to TRBJ2-7; TRBD2 matches at 9 bases. Germline loops: CDR1 SQVTM, CDR2 ANQGSEA. Trimming cost V 0 bases and J 1 base; bases outside gene matches: 4. The CDR3 is made up of 15 amino acids.

CDR3 bases: TGTGCCAGCAGCACCCGGGATGGAATGAACACTGAAGCTTTCTTT. Encoded protein: CASSTRDGMNTEAFF. V usage is TRBV11-2 and J usage is TRBJ1-1; no reliable D call. Trimming removed 5 bases at V and 0 bases at J, with 13 bases between. The germline CDR1 and CDR2 sequences are SGHAT and FQNNGV. The CDR3 contains 15 residues.

A few counts support this clonotype. This chain joins TRBV20-1 and TRBJ2-2; no definite D call. V lost 3 bases, J lost 2 bases, and 7 bases lay in between. Germline-derived CDR1 and CDR2 are DFQATT and SNEGSKA (reference sequence). The CDR3 runs 13 residues. CDR3 amino acids: CSASLTNTGELFF. CDR3 nucleotide sequence: TGCAGTGCTAGTCTTACTAACACCGGGGAGCTGTTTTTT.

This clonotype was picked up many times. The chain has TRBV5-6 and TRBJ2-3; TRBD1 aligns across 9 bases. The CDR3 extends over 15 amino acids. The ends lost 0 bases at V and 7 bases at J; junction bases unmatched: 6. CDR1 is SGHDT, CDR2 YYEEEE, per germline. Here the CDR3 DNA reads TGTGCCAGCAGCTTGGCAGGGACAGGGATCAATACGCAGTATTTT. Its protein product is CASSLAGTGINTQYF.

The V call is TRBV7-6, the J call TRBJ2-7, with a tentative D call TRBD2 (6 bases). This CDR3 has 18 residues. CDR1 is SGHVS and CDR2 is FNYEAQ in the germline V gene. Between the trimmed V and J ends, which lost 6 bases and 1 base, there was a span of 25 bases. The CDR3 DNA reads TGTGCCAGCAGTCTAAGGCTCGGGGGAAGCTACAGGTCCTACGAGCAGTACTTC. Protein: CASSLRLGGSYRSYEQYF.

This clonotype has just a few counts. The rearrangement uses TRBV5-1 and TRBJ2-1; D unresolved. Germline-derived CDR1 and CDR2 are SGHRS and YFSETQ. This CDR3 spans 14 amino acids. Trimming removed 0 bases at V and 4 bases at J, with 8 bases between. The DNA of the CDR3 is TGCGCCAGCAGCTTGGCACAGACATACAATGAGCAGTTCTTC. This translates into CASSLAQTYNEQFF.

This clonotype came up many times. An end of the junction differs from the germline gene, which may be a read error. The V call is TRBV12-3 or TRBV12-4, the J call TRBJ1-5; D call uncertain. This CDR3 has 13 residues. DNA for the CDR3: TGCGCCAGCAGCTTTAATAGCAATCAGCCCCAGCATTTT. Its translation is CASSFNSNQPQHF.

The rearrangement joins TRBV20-1 to TRBJ2-1; D call uncertain. V was clipped by 5 bases and J by 0 bases, with 11 bases between them. The CDR3 has 14 residues. Germline lookup yields CDR1 DFQATT and CDR2 SNEGSKA (reference sequence). The CDR3, as DNA: TGCAGTGCTCGGTACGGTCGCTCCTACAATGAGCAGTTCTTC. This gives the protein CSARYGRSYNEQFF.

This clonotype was detected a few times. This rearrangement joins TRBV7-3 to TRBJ2-1; D gene ambiguous. Germline CDR1 SGHTA, CDR2 FQGTGA. Trimming left V 5 bases short and J 4 bases short, with 15 bases between. The CDR3 contains 15 residues. In DNA, the CDR3 is TGTGCCAGCAGCCCCCTAGGTAACCTATACAATGAGCAGTTCTTC. Its translation: CASSPLGNLYNEQFF. Filled out from reference TRBV7-3 and TRBJ2-1, the complete variable domain reads GAGVSQTPSNKVTEKGKYVELRCDPISGHTALYWYRQSLGQGPEFLIYFQGTGAADDSGLPNDRFFAVRPEGSVSTLKIQRTERGDSAVYLCASSPLGNLYNEQFFGPGTRLTVL.

This chain connects TRBV9 to TRBJ2-7; 10 nucleotides align to TRBD1. Per the germline V gene, CDR1 is SGDLS and CDR2 is YYNGEE. The CDR3 has 15 amino acids. V trimming: 3 bases; J trimming: 3 bases; junction bases outside the gene matches: 6. The CDR3 reads CASSGGTGVYYEQYF. CDR3 nucleotides: TGTGCCAGCAGCGGCGGGACAGGGGTGTACTACGAGCAGTACTTC. The full variable domain, in which reference TRBV9 and TRBJ2-7 provide the parts outside the CDR3, is DSGVTQTPKHLITATGQRVTLRCSPRSGDLSVYWYQQSLDQGLQFLIQYYNGEERAKGNILERFSAQQFPDLHSELNLSSLELGDSALYFCASSGGTGVYYEQYFGPGTRLTVT.

This chain joins TRBV5-1 and TRBJ2-3, with a possible D match to TRBD1 (5 bases). Between the trimmed V and J ends, which lost 7 bases and 0 bases, there was a span of 12 bases. This CDR3 comprises 14 residues. CDR1 and CDR2 from the germline V gene are SGHRS and YFSETQ. CDR3 residues: CASDQGFSTDTQYF. DNA for the CDR3: TGCGCCAGCGACCAGGGTTTTAGCACAGATACGCAGTATTTT.

This clonotype was counted only a few times. This sequence joins TRBV5-1 and TRBJ2-4; 8 bases agree with TRBD2. Trimming took 1 base from V and 8 from J; bases not matched to a gene: 5. The CDR3 extends over 14 amino acids. In germline, CDR1 is SGHRS, CDR2 YFSETQ. CDR3 residues: CASSLSGRDDIQYF. The CDR3 nucleotides read TGCGCCAGCAGCTTGAGCGGGAGAGATGACATTCAGTACTTC.

This clonotype was counted only a few times. The V gene is TRBV5-1, the J gene TRBJ2-7; the D gene is possibly TRBD1 (6 bases). Germline values: CDR1 SGHRS, CDR2 YFSETQ. Between the trimmed V and J ends, which lost 6 bases and 1 base, there was a span of 17 bases. This CDR3 has 15 amino acids. CDR3 nucleotide sequence: TGCGCCAGCACCGATGGACAGCCCCCTTCCTACGAGCAGTACTTC. Translating it yields CASTDGQPPSYEQYF.

The chain is built from TRBV29-1 and TRBJ2-5; D is uncertain. This CDR3 has 14 residues. CDR1 is SQVTM and CDR2 is ANQGSEA in the germline V gene. V was clipped by 0 bases and J by 5 bases, with 13 bases between them. The CDR3 coding sequence is TGCAGCGTTGAAGATCCGGCGTGGCGGGAGACCCAGTACTTC. Translating it yields CSVEDPAWRETQYF.

This clonotype has at least ten counts. This chain joins TRBV11-3 and TRBJ2-2; possibly TRBD2 for D (6 bases). V was shortened by 5 bases and J by 0 bases, with 10 bases between the two germline ends. Germline CDR1 SGHNT, CDR2 YENEEA. The CDR3 sequence is 15 residues long. CDR3 sequence: CASSLGGSNTGELFF. The CDR3, as DNA: TGTGCCAGCAGCCTGGGGGGATCGAACACCGGGGAGCTGTTTTTT.

The chain combines TRBV20-1 with TRBJ2-3; 11 bases align to TRBD2. Germline V CDR1 and CDR2: DFQATT, SNEGSKA (reference sequence). Trimming cost V 5 bases and J 1 base; bases outside gene matches: 5. This CDR3 region has 15 residues. Written as DNA, the CDR3 is TGCAGTGCTGGTTTACTAGCGGGAGGCACAGATACGCAGTATTTT. Translation gives CSAGLLAGGTDTQYF.

The chain recombines TRBV20-1 with TRBJ2-7, with 8 positions matching TRBD2. Germline V CDR1 and CDR2: DFQATT, SNEGSKA (reference sequence). The CDR3 covers 12 residues. The trim removed 6 bases at V and 3 bases at J, leaving 4 bases unmatched. The CDR3 loop is CSAPAGDYEQYF. The CDR3 bases are TGCAGTGCCCCAGCGGGAGACTACGAGCAGTACTTC.

The genes are TRBV5-1 and TRBJ1-1, with D perhaps TRBD1 (6 bases). Germline V gives CDR1 SGHRS, CDR2 YFSETQ. V shed 0 bases and J shed 3 bases, with 12 bases lying between them. The CDR3 has 15 amino acids. For the CDR3, the DNA is TGCGCCAGCAGCTTGGCGGGGGGCTTGTACACTGAAGCTTTCTTT. This encodes CASSLAGGLYTEAFF.

This clonotype has more than one count but fewer than ten. The chain has TRBV5-1 and TRBJ2-1; D ambiguous. This CDR3 has 15 residues. V was cut by 0 bases and J by 4 bases, with 11 bases left in between. CDR1 and CDR2 from the germline V gene are SGHRS and YFSETQ. The CDR3 bases are TGCGCCAGCAGCTTGGGCTCTACCGCATACAATGAGCAGTTCTTC. Protein product: CASSLGSTAYNEQFF.

In its sample, this clonotype was seen a few times. The chain recombines TRBV5-1 with TRBJ2-3; D is uncertain. Germline V gene lookup returns CDR1 SGHRS and CDR2 YFSETQ. V was trimmed by 0 bases and J by 1 base, leaving 9 bases between them. The CDR3 contains 15 residues. The CDR3 DNA follows: TGCGCCAGCAGCTTGGAGTCTAGGCGCACAGATACGCAGTATTTT. Translated, it gives CASSLESRRTDTQYF. Using reference TRBV5-1 and TRBJ2-3 for the parts outside the CDR3, the full variable domain is KAGVTQTPRYLIKTRGQQVTLSCSPISGHRSVSWYQQTPGQGLQFLFEYFSETQRNKGNFPGRFSGRQFSNSRSEMNVSTLELGDSALYLCASSLESRRTDTQYFGPGTRLTVL.